This T cell receptor (beta chain) was captured in a study of blood T cell repertoires in COVID-19. Overall study context: COVID-19 samples from acute and convalescent phases originated in the United States, Italy and Spain.

Method: immunoSEQ multiplex PCR; TCRdb's copy keeps in-frame clones and lacks some. The sample shows approximately 73,000 clones, approximately 89% of them seen only once. Per the germline V gene, CDR1 is SGHDN and CDR2 is FVKESK. CDR3 length: 14 residues. V shed 2 bases and J shed 3 bases, with 11 bases lying between them. The rearrangement joins TRBV14 to TRBJ2-7, with D possibly being TRBD1 (6 bases). This receptor was identified in an older woman with acute or convalescent COVID-19. What was sequenced was peripheral blood. The CDR3 is CASSQSLDSYEQYF. The CDR3 coding sequence is TGTGCCAGCAGCCAATCCTTGGACAGCTACGAGCAGTACTTC. Looking up the rest from reference TRBV14 and TRBJ2-7 gives the full variable domain: EAGVTQFPSHSVIEKGQTVTLRCDPISGHDNLYWYRRVMGKEIKFLLHFVKESKQDESGMPNNRFLAERTGGTYSTLKVQPAELEDSGVYFCASSQSLDSYEQYFGPGTRLTVT.